This is a list of T cell receptor beta chains from one sample in a study of Ad26.COV2.S vaccination and SARS-CoV-2 variants. TCRdb's table, derived via immunoSEQ multiplex PCR, lists solely in-frame clones and lacks some. Here the sample spans roughly 380,000 clones, around 92% being singletons. The sequencing here drew on peripheral blood, taken after recovery from COVID-19. The receptors were gathered from a human donor who had recovered from COVID-19. CDR3s include the opening cysteine and the closing phenylalanine or tryptophan. A D gene is named only where the DNA matches it firmly. A clone size is listed for some rows: how often the clone was seen (once, few, many), or a class if it is expanded.

>.|TRBJ1-2|TRBD1|TRBV3-1/TRBV3-2
CASSQSSGTANGYTF
TGTGCCAGCAGCCAATCAAGTGGGACAGCCAACGGCTACACCTTC
>.|TRBJ1-6|.|TRBV27
CASRLQGNNSPLHF
TGTGCCAGCAGACTCCAGGGGAACAATTCACCCCTCCACTTT
>.|TRBJ2-7|TRBD2|TRBV10-1
CASSESSGGSYEQYF
TGCGCCAGCAGTGAAAGTAGCGGGGGTTCATACGAGCAGTACTTC
>.|TRBJ2-5|.|TRBV14
CASSQDTGLGAQYF
TGTGCCAGCAGCCAAGATACGGGGTTAGGGGCCCAGTACTTC
>few|TRBJ1-2|.|TRBV9
CASSVGVREVNYGYTF
TGTGCCAGCAGCGTAGGAGTTCGCGAGGTCAACTATGGCTACACCTTC
>.|TRBJ2-2|TRBD1|TRBV5-1
CASSLGQGAPGELFF
TGCGCCAGCAGCCTGGGACAGGGGGCCCCCGGGGAGCTGTTTTTT
>.|TRBJ1-1|.|TRBV12-5
CASGQGRKASTEAFF
TGTGCTAGTGGACAAGGACGGAAAGCTAGCACTGAAGCTTTCTTT
>few|TRBJ1-6|.|TRBV27
CASSFESPGRYNSPLHF
TGTGCCAGCAGTTTCGAATCCCCGGGACGGTATAATTCACCCCTCCACTTT
>.|TRBJ1-1|.|TRBV12-3/TRBV12-4
CASSWRQNTEAFF
TGTGCCAGCAGTTGGCGACAGAACACTGAAGCTTTCTTT
>once|TRBJ1-1|.|TRBV6-5
CAIKRGENTEAFF
TGTGCCATCAAGAGGGGGGAGAACACTGAAGCTTTCTTT
>.|TRBJ2-5|TRBD2|TRBV12-5
CASGLNSGAPPETQYF
TGTGCTAGTGGTTTGAATAGCGGGGCGCCCCCAGAGACCCAGTACTTC
>.|TRBJ1-4|TRBD1|TRBV7-9
CASSSYKGQGREKLFF
TGTGCCAGCAGCTCATACAAGGGACAGGGAAGGGAAAAACTGTTTTTT
>.|TRBJ1-5|.|TRBV9
CASNMGGISNQPQHF
TGTGCCAGCAACATGGGGGGGATAAGCAATCAGCCCCAGCATTTT
>.|TRBJ2-3|.|TRBV11-2
CASSRVAANTDTQYF
TGTGCCAGCAGTCGAGTGGCGGCCAACACAGATACGCAGTATTTT
>.|TRBJ2-1|.|TRBV15
CATRGLGTLNEQFF
TGTGCCACCCGTGGGCTCGGGACTTTAAATGAGCAGTTCTTC
>.|TRBJ1-2|TRBD1|TRBV9
CASSASRDRGRVYTF
TGTGCTAGCAGCGCATCCAGAGACAGGGGTAGGGTTTACACCTTC
>.|TRBJ1-5|.|TRBV27
CASSLRAMGNQPQHF
TGTGCCAGCAGTTTGCGGGCGATGGGCAATCAGCCCCAGCATTTT
>once|TRBJ1-1|TRBD1|TRBV9
CASSNSGQGNTEAFF
TGTGCCAGCAGTAATTCGGGACAGGGGAACACTGAAGCTTTCTTT
>.|TRBJ2-7|TRBD1|TRBV20-1
CSASYWDRVYF
TGCAGTGCTTCGTACTGGGACAGGGTATACTTC
>.|TRBJ2-1|.|TRBV6-5
CASSLAEMNEQFF
TGTGCCAGCAGTTTAGCGGAGATGAATGAGCAGTTCTTC
>.|TRBJ1-5|.|TRBV4-1
CASSQGGIVEQPQHF
TGCGCCAGCAGCCAAGGGGGGATTGTCGAGCAGCCCCAGCATTTT
>few|TRBJ2-7|.|TRBV7-9
CASSLIGYEQYF
TGTGCCAGCAGCTTAATTGGCTACGAGCAGTACTTC
>.|TRBJ1-2|.|TRBV5-1
CASSLKAVSGDGYTF
TGCGCCAGCAGCTTGAAGGCGGTATCAGGGGATGGCTACACCTTC
>.|TRBJ1-3|.|TRBV9
CASSPRGLENSGNTIYF
TGTGCCAGCAGCCCACGAGGGTTGGAGAACTCTGGAAACACCATATATTTT
>.|TRBJ2-6|.|TRBV27
CASSFGSGANVLTF
TGTGCCAGCAGTTTTGGTTCTGGGGCCAACGTCCTGACTTTC
>.|TRBJ1-2|.|TRBV5-1
CASSLSGRVNYGYTF
TGCGCCAGCAGCTTGAGTGGCAGGGTTAACTATGGCTACACCTTC
>.|TRBJ1-2|TRBD1|TRBV7-9
CASSIGQGNGYTF
TGTGCCAGCAGCATCGGACAGGGGAATGGCTACACCTTC
>.|TRBJ1-1|.|TRBV19
CASSRTALNTEAFF
TGTGCCAGTAGTAGGACAGCTTTAAACACTGAAGCTTTCTTT
>.|TRBJ2-6|TRBD1|TRBV19
CASSILDRAYSGANVLTF
TGTGCCAGTAGTATTCTTGACAGGGCATACTCTGGGGCCAACGTCCTGACTTTC
>.|TRBJ1-2|.|TRBV19
CASSIPQYYGYTF
TGTGCCAGTAGTATCCCGCAGTACTATGGCTACACCTTC
>once|TRBJ2-3|.|TRBV2
CASSEGDGFLITDTQYF
TGTGCCAGCAGTGAGGGGGACGGATTCCTAATCACAGATACGCAGTATTTT
>once|TRBJ1-2|TRBD1|TRBV4-1
CASSQAPTGINYGYTF
TGCGCCAGCAGCCAGGCCCCGACAGGGATTAACTATGGCTACACCTTC
>.|TRBJ2-1|.|TRBV6-2/TRBV6-3
CASSDQGRYNEQFF
TGCGCCAGCAGTGACCAGGGGAGGTACAATGAGCAGTTCTTC
>.|TRBJ2-5|.|TRBV19
CASSITGLETQYF
TGTGCCAGTAGTATAACAGGGTTGGAGACCCAGTACTTC
>.|TRBJ1-5|.|TRBV6-5
CASTPGTGQPQHF
TGTGCCAGCACCCCCGGAACAGGTCAGCCCCAGCATTTT
>.|TRBJ2-3|TRBD2|TRBV5-4
CASSLQSGGGVTDTQYF
TGTGCCAGCAGCTTGCAGTCGGGCGGGGGGGTCACAGATACGCAGTATTTT
>.|TRBJ1-5|.|TRBV4-1
CASSQPGKGNQPQHF
TGCGCCAGCAGCCAACCCGGGAAGGGGAATCAGCCCCAGCATTTT
>.|TRBJ2-1|.|TRBV2
CASSEYRGFISYNEQFF
TGTGCCAGCAGTGAATATCGGGGGTTTATCTCCTACAATGAGCAGTTCTTC
>.|TRBJ2-3|TRBD2|TRBV5-1
CASSLRTSGAVTDTQYF
TGCGCCAGCAGCCTAAGGACTAGCGGGGCCGTCACAGATACGCAGTATTTT
>few|TRBJ1-6|.|TRBV12-3/TRBV12-4
CASSLVGSPPLHF
TGTGCCAGCAGTTTAGTAGGGAGTCCACCCCTCCACTTT
>.|TRBJ2-1|TRBD2|TRBV2
CASRPDPGGIGEQFF
TGTGCCAGCAGACCAGACCCGGGGGGGATCGGTGAGCAGTTCTTC
>.|TRBJ1-1|.|TRBV6-2/TRBV6-3
CASSDPRTVVNTEAFF
TGTGCCAGCAGTGATCCTCGGACGGTAGTGAACACTGAAGCTTTCTTT
>.|TRBJ1-6|.|TRBV7-9
CASSLAGSPLHF
TGTGCCAGCAGCTTAGCAGGTTCACCCCTCCACTTT
>.|TRBJ1-2|.|TRBV6-1
CASSEEGGTNYGYTF
TGTGCCAGCAGTGAAGAAGGGGGAACTAACTATGGCTACACCTTC
>.|TRBJ1-1|.|TRBV2
CASRQGNTEAFF
TGTGCCAGCAGACAGGGGAACACTGAAGCTTTCTTT
>.|TRBJ1-3|.|TRBV9
CASSAHRDDSGNTIYF
TGTGCCAGCAGCGCCCACCGGGACGACTCTGGAAACACCATATATTTT
>.|TRBJ2-1|.|TRBV21-1
CASSEVTGHEQFF
TGTGCCAGCAGCGAGGTAACAGGGCATGAGCAGTTCTTC
>.|TRBJ1-3|.|TRBV3-1/TRBV3-2
CASSQDHGSGNTIYF
TGTGCCAGCAGCCAAGACCACGGCTCTGGAAACACCATATATTTT
>.|TRBJ1-4|TRBD1|TRBV9
CASSVGQGTEKLFF
TGTGCCAGCAGCGTAGGACAGGGGACTGAAAAACTGTTTTTT